This paragraph reports one T cell receptor (beta chain). All enrollees were about 18 to 100 years old and from under 25 US areas. This sample was included in a study of blood T cell repertoires in COVID-19. The wider study: Some COVID-19 samples were acute and others convalescent; all came from the United States, Italy and Spain. Sample material is recorded as cDNA or gDNA derived from T cells, B-cell-depleted T cells, or PBMCs.

Some clones are missing from TCRdb's copy, which holds only in-frame ones; the method was immunoSEQ multiplex PCR. The sample consists of some 200,000 clones, around 90% of them appearing once. J gave up 4 bases and V 3 bases, and 4 bases lay outside the gene matches. Germline V gene sequence: CDR1 DFQATT, CDR2 SNEGSKA (reference sequence). The CDR3 runs to 13 residues. The clonotype was recovered from a man aged 25 to 40 in a cohort exposed to, infected with or recovered from COVID-19 (not recorded which). The chain links TRBV20-1 to TRBJ2-7; 9 bases match TRBD1. Sequencing input: PBMCs or T cells enriched from blood (not recorded which). As DNA, the CDR3 is TGCAGTGCTAGTACGGACAGGGGTTACGAGCAGTACTTC. Amino acids: CSASTDRGYEQYF.